This T cell receptor (beta chain) was obtained from a study of CD8 T cells in Susac syndrome. Study-wide results and limits: As the study acknowledged, the number of individuals who were part of its TCR sequencing and HLA analysis was relatively small.

A note on this clonotype: Its antigen is as yet unknown.

The V gene's germline CDR1 is LGHDT and CDR2 YNNKEL (reference sequence). The CDR3 contains 14 residues. V dropped 0 bases and J dropped 8 bases, with 10 bases sitting between them. TEMRA cells were FACS-enriched, with CD8+ and CD4+ T cells isolated negatively. RNA was extracted with the RNeasy kit, and a quantity of 0.5 to 1 ug was reverse transcribed using random hexamers. An immunoSEQ multiplex PCR generated amplified TCR beta CDR3 products spanning 54 Vbeta and 13 Jbeta. A single record per CDR3 protein comes from TCRdb applying MiXCR to the immunoSEQ multiplex PCR reads. The data show about 210,000 distinct CDR3 sequences, with 95% seen just once and roughly 0.09% held by the top ten.

The chain joins TRBV3-1 to TRBJ1-4; D call uncertain. The sequence was collected from a human donor with multiple sclerosis. Material: CD4+ T cells from PBMCs. CDR3 region: CASSQDAGGEKLFF. CDR3 coding DNA: TGTGCCAGCAGCCAAGACGCAGGTGGGGAAAAACTGTTTTTT.